The 5 T cell receptor beta chains presented below share a single source sample, sequenced in a study of blood T cell repertoires in COVID-19. Method: immunoSEQ multiplex PCR; TCRdb's copy keeps in-frame clones and lacks some. The sample has 250,000 to 300,000 clones, around 78% seen once. Material for sequencing was peripheral blood. These receptors originate from a man aged 55-75 years who had recovered from COVID-19.

The V and J genes are TRBV18 and TRBJ2-7, with D possibly TRBD2 on 6 matching bases. This CDR3 is 13 amino acids long. The V gene lost 3 bases and the J gene lost 6 bases, with 12 bases spanning the gap. CDR1 KGHSH and CDR2 LQKENI come from the germline V gene. The CDR3 DNA reads as TGTGCCAGCTCACCCTCGCGGGGAAGCGAGCAGTACTTC. Its protein is CASSPSRGSEQYF.

The chain joins TRBV2 to TRBJ2-1; 8 bases fit TRBD2. This CDR3 spans 14 amino acids. V shed 7 bases, J shed 4 bases, and the junction held 6 bases outside the gene matches. The germline gives CDR1 SNHLY, CDR2 FYNNEI. The CDR3 nucleotides are TGTGCCAGCACCGGGACTAGTTTATACAATGAGCAGTTCTTC. Its translation: CASTGTSLYNEQFF.

This chain links TRBV19 with TRBJ2-1; 10 positions agree with TRBD1. CDR1 and CDR2 (germline): LNHDA, SQIVND (reference sequence). After removal of 5 bases from V and 8 bases from J, the junction contained 12 bases not matched to a gene. This CDR3 region has 16 residues. DNA of the CDR3: TGTGCCAGTAGTCCCCCGTTGGGGACAGGGGCCGATGAGCAGTTCTTC. It yields the protein CASSPPLGTGADEQFF.

This chain links TRBV10-3 with TRBJ2-2, with 7 bases matching TRBD1. Losses at the gene ends were 4 bases for V and 6 bases for J; bases not matched to a gene: 5. Germline V gene lookup returns CDR1 ENHRY and CDR2 SYGVKD. The CDR3 spans 14 residues. CDR3 nucleotides: TGTGCCATCAGTGCCACAGGGGTGGCCGGGGAGCTGTTTTTT. Translating gives CAISATGVAGELFF.

The chain is built from TRBV7-3 and TRBJ2-3, with D perhaps matching TRBD2 (6 bases). The germline V gene has CDR1 SGHTA and CDR2 FQGTGA. V dropped 5 bases and J dropped 1 base, with 10 bases sitting between them. The CDR3 contains 14 residues. The CDR3 region is CASSETGGTDTQYF. Here the CDR3 DNA reads TGTGCCAGCAGCGAAACGGGGGGCACAGATACGCAGTATTTT.